This T cell receptor (beta chain) derives from a study of molecular identifiers for immune sequencing clone quantification. Study results and limitations: In naive cells, clones above 20 RNA copies held under 1% of molecules, whereas in effector cells they held over 98%. Among 950,000 to 1,000,000 naive cells, as was reported, spiked Jurkat TCR RNA from one cell was detectable.

This clonotype appeared many times. Its antigen is still unknown. As previously described, bulk TCR libraries were made using listed TCR primers. Each CDR3 protein gets one entry after TCRdb re-called the PCR reads with MiXCR. Among some 100,000 distinct CDR3 sequences listed, under 20% were seen once. Germline loops: CDR1 MNHEY, CDR2 SVGEGT. There are 17 residues in the CDR3. Trimming took off 2 bases at V and 0 bases at J, with 16 bases between the two ends. Isolation of naive CD8 T cells was achieved by sorting on a CD8+CD4-CCR7+CD45RA+ phenotype. This clonotype was sampled from a human donor in good health. Some libraries in this study had Jurkat cell RNA spiked in. The sequenced sample consisted of naive CD8+ T cells from blood, with Jurkat cell RNA spiked in. This sample's subset: FACS-sorted CD8+CD4-CCR7+CD45RA+ naive T cells. V is TRBV6-2 or TRBV6-3 and J is TRBJ1-1, with D unresolved. The CDR3 bases are TGTGCCAGCAGTTACCCAACGGGAGGCCAACTGAACACTGAAGCTTTCTTT. This translates into CASSYPTGGQLNTEAFF.